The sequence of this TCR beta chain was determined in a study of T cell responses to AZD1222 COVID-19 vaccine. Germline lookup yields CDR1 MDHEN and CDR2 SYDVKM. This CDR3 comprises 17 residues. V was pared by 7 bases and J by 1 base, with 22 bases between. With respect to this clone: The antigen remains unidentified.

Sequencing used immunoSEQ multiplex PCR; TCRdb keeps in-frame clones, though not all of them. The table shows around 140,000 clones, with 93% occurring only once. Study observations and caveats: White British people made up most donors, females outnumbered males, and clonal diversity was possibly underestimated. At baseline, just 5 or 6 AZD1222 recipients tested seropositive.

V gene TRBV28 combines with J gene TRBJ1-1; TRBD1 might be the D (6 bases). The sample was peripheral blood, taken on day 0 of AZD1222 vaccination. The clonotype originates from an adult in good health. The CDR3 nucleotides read TGTGCCAGCAACCCAAGTAGGGGGGTAAGGGAGAACACTGAAGCTTTCTTT. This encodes CASNPSRGVRENTEAFF.